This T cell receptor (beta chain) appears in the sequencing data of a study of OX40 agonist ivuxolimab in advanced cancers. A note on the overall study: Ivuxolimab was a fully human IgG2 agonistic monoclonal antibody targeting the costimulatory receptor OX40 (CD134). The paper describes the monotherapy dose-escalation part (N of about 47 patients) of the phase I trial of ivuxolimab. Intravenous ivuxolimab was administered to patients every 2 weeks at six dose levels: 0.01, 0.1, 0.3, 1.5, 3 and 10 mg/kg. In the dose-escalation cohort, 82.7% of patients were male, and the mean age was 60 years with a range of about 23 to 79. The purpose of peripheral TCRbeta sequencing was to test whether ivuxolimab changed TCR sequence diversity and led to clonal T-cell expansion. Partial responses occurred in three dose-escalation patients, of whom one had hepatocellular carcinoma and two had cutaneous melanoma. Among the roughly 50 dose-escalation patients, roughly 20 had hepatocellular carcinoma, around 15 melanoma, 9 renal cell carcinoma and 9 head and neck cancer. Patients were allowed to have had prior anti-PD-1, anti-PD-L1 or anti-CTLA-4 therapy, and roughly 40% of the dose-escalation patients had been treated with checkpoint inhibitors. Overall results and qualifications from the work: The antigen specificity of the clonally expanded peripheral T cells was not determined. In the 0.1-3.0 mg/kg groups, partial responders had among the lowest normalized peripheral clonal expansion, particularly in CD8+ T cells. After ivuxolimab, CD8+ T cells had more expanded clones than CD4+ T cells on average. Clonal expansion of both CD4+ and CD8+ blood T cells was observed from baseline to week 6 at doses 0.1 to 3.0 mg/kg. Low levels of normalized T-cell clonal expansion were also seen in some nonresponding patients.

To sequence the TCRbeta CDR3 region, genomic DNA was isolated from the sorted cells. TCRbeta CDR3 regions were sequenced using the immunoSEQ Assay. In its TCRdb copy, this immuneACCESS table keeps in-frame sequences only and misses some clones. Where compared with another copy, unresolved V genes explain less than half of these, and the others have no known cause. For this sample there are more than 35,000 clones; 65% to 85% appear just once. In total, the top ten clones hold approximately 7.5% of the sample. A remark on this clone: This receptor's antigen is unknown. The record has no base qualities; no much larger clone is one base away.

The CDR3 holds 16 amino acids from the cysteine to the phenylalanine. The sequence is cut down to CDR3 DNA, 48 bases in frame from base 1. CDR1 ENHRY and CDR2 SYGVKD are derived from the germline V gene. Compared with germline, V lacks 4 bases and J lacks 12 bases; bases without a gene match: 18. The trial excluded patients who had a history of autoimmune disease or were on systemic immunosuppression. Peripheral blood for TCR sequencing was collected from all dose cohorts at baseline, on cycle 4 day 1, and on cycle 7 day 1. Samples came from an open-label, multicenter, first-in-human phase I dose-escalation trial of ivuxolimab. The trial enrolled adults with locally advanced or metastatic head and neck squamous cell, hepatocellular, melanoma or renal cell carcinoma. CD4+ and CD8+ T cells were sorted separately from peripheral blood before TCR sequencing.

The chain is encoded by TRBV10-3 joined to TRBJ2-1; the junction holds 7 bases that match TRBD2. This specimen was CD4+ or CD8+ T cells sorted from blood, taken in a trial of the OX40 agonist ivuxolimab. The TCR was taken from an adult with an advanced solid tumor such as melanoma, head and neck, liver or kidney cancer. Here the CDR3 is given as CAISASGGSPSGGQFF. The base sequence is TGTGCCATCAGTGCCTCCGGCGGGAGCCCTTCCGGGGGGCAGTTCTTC.